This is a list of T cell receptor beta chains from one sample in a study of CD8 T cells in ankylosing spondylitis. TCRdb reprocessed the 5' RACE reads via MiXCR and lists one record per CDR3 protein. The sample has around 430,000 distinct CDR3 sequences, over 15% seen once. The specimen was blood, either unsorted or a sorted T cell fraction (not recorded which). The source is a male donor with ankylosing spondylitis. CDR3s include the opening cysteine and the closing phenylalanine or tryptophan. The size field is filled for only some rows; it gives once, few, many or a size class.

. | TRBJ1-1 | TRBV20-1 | CSARDSIEAFF
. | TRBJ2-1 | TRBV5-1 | CACSGVPGANEQFF
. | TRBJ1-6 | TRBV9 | CASSFYEGAGSPLHF
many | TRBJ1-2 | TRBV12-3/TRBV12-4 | CASSLRQVYGYTF
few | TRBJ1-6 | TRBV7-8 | CASSFTQGFSPLHF
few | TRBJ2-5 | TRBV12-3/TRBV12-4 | CASSSPRSRTRETQYF
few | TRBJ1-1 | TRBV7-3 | CASSAGTGGYTEAFF
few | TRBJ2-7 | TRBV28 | CASRRQGFNYEQYF
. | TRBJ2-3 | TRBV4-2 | CASSQGQGRSTDTQYF
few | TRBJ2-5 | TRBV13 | CASSNGPGETQYF
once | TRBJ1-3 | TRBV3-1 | CASSHPPGTRGNTIYF
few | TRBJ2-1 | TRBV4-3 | CASSQDGGLDHSYNEQFF
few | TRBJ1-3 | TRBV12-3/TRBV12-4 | CASSPSLGGAGNTIYF
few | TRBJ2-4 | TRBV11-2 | CASSLWAGVAKNIQYF
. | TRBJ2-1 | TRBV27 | CASRPLGSSYNEQFF
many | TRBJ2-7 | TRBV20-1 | CSARPTRTLGNYEQYF
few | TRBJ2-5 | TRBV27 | CASSFWSGGIETQYF
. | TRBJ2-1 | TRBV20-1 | CSAVSGRVYNEQFF
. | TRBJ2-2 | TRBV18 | CASSPYFPGDTGELFF
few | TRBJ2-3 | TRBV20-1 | CSAQKGGGGPDTQYF
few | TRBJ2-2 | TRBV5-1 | CASSWQNTGELFF
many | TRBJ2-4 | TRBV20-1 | CSAPRQGGDIQYF
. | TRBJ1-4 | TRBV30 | CAWRTGDTGKLFF
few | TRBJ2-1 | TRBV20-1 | CSARVEGPLRGEQFF
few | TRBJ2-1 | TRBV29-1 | CSVESGYNEQFF
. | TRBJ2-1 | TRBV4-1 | CASSQVSGNTEQFF
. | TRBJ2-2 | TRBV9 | CASSVDTPRPTGELFF
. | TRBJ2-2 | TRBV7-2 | CASSLDRGSGGELFF
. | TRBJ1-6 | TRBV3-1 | CASSQFKNSPLHF
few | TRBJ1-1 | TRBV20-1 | CSAPGAPLSGTEAFF
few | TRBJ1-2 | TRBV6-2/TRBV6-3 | CASSYDRDYGYTF
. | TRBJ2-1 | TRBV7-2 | CASSSPLAVFAEQFF